A single sample gave rise to the 10 T cell receptor beta chains below, sequenced in a study of CD8+ T cells in alopecia areata. Treatment noted: oral pan-JAK inhibitor, 5-10 mg twice daily. Extracted RNA was reverse transcribed, and the resulting cDNA served as sequencing template. Method: immunoSEQ multiplex PCR; TCRdb's copy keeps in-frame clones and lacks some. The table has 150,000 to 200,000 clones, more than 55% seen once. Sequencing was performed on CD4+ T cells sorted from blood, taken at week 49, from a patient treated with tofacitinib. Every receptor here comes from a human donor with alopecia areata.

This clone was seen more than once but under ten times. The chain combines TRBV14 with TRBJ2-4; D is uncertain. This CDR3 has 13 residues. V was trimmed by 6 bases and J by 0 bases, leaving 6 bases between them. Germline CDR1 and CDR2: SGHDN and FVKESK. DNA of the CDR3: TGTGCCAGCAGTGGGTTAGCCAAAAACATTCAGTACTTC. Its protein product is CASSGLAKNIQYF.

This clone was seen more than once but under ten times. The chain combines TRBV29-1 with TRBJ2-6, with TRBD1 as a possible D gene (6 bases). With 6 bases removed from V and 2 bases from J, the gap between germline ends came to 11 bases. CDR1 and CDR2 (germline): SQVTM, ANQGSEA. The CDR3 length is 14 residues. CDR3 nucleotides: TGCAGCGTCTTATACAGGGCTGGGGCCAACGTCCTGACTTTC. This translates into CSVLYRAGANVLTF.

This clone was observed many times. J is TRBJ1-6 and V is TRBV7-3; D unresolved. This CDR3 spans 13 amino acids. V dropped 6 bases and J dropped 7 bases, with 10 bases sitting between them. From germline, CDR1 is SGHTA and CDR2 FQGTGA. The CDR3, as DNA: TGTGCCAGCAGTCCAAACCCGAATTCACCCCTCCACTTT. This translates into CASSPNPNSPLHF.

This clone was detected only a few times. V and J are TRBV29-1 and TRBJ2-7, with 8 nucleotides matching TRBD1. Germline-derived CDR1 and CDR2 are SQVTM and ANQGSEA. J gave up 3 bases and V 2 bases, and 3 bases lay outside the gene matches. The length of the CDR3 is 13 residues. CDR3 sequence reads: CSVESTGGYEQYF. CDR3 sequence (DNA): TGCAGCGTTGAATCCACAGGGGGCTACGAGCAGTACTTC.

The chain joins TRBV18 to TRBJ1-4, with TRBD1 identical over 7 bases. The CDR3 length is 13 residues. In germline, CDR1 is KGHSH, CDR2 LQKENI. V shed 2 bases and J 7 bases; nucleotides not matched to a gene: 1. CDR3 sequence: CASSPDRVEKLFF. The CDR3 DNA sequence: TGTGCCAGCTCACCAGACAGGGTTGAAAAACTGTTTTTT.

There are a few counts of this clone. The V and J genes are TRBV5-1 and TRBJ2-1; 8 nucleotides match TRBD2. Per the germline V gene, CDR1 is SGHRS and CDR2 is YFSETQ. CDR3 length: 16 amino acids. The junction had 8 bases not matched to a gene; V was cut back by 4 bases and J by 2 bases. The CDR3 is CASSPVARGAYNEQFF. The CDR3, as DNA: TGCGCCAGCAGCCCCGTAGCGCGGGGGGCCTACAATGAGCAGTTCTTC.

This chain uses TRBV9 with TRBJ2-6; D not resolved. Looked up from germline, CDR1 is SGDLS and CDR2 is YYNGEE. V was cut by 0 bases and J by 7 bases, with 5 bases left in between. There are 13 residues in the CDR3. This chain's CDR3 is CASSVGEANVLTF. In DNA, the CDR3 is TGTGCCAGCAGCGTAGGAGAAGCCAACGTCCTGACTTTC.

J is TRBJ2-3 and V is TRBV9; D call uncertain. V was shortened by 0 bases and J by 6 bases, with 5 bases between the two germline ends. The CDR3 loop spans 12 amino acids. Germline V gene data show CDR1 as SGDLS and CDR2 as YYNGEE. CDR3 nucleotide sequence: TGTGCCAGCAGCGTAGAGCAGGATACGCAGTATTTT. This sequence encodes CASSVEQDTQYF. The full variable domain, its missing parts supplied by reference TRBV9 and TRBJ2-3, is DSGVTQTPKHLITATGQRVTLRCSPRSGDLSVYWYQQSLDQGLQFLIQYYNGEERAKGNILERFSAQQFPDLHSELNLSSLELGDSALYFCASSVEQDTQYFGPGTRLTVL.

The chain uses TRBV4-3 and TRBJ2-3; D is tentatively TRBD1 or TRBD2 (5 bases each). V was clipped by 3 bases and J by 0 bases, with 7 bases between them. The CDR3 is 14 amino acids. Germline CDR1 and CDR2: LGHNA and YSLEER. This CDR3 reads CASSHRDSTDTQYF. CDR3 DNA sequence: TGCGCCAGCAGCCACAGGGACAGCACAGATACGCAGTATTTT.

DNA of the CDR3: TGTGCCATCAGTGAGTCTGACAGGACCTACGAGCAGTACTTC. It yields the protein CAISESDRTYEQYF. The V and J genes are TRBV10-3 and TRBJ2-7; weak D call: TRBD1 (6 bases). Looked up from germline, CDR1 is ENHRY and CDR2 is SYGVKD. The ends were cut back, 0 bases at V and 2 bases at J, with 8 bases in the middle. This CDR3 has 14 residues.